The T cell receptor beta chain under discussion was sequenced for a study of regulatory T cells in long-lasting Graves disease. The V gene end was trimmed by 3 bases and the J gene end by 3 bases; junction bases not matched to a gene: 15. CDR1 is DFQATT, CDR2 SNEGSKA, per germline (reference sequence). This CDR3 spans 18 amino acids. Time point of the sample: newly diagnosed GD, antithyroid drugs for less than 3 months. There was RNA extracted from PBMCs, and the TCR library was made from it. This clonotype was seen many times. Sequencing libraries for TCR beta were prepared with iRepertoire HTBI primers and Arm-PCR of CDR3 regions. TCRdb reprocessed the multiplex PCR reads with MiXCR, giving one entry per CDR3 protein. Here the sample spans about 420,000 distinct CDR3 sequences, about 16% being singletons. These data also formed part of another study, on T cells in Graves' hyperthyroidism and ophthalmopathy. That source adds: Stable hyperthyroidism and ophthalmopathy were separated using 13 V-J signatures.

The receptor was derived from a woman aged 18-29 years with Graves disease. This sequence joins TRBV20-1 and TRBJ2-3; 10 nucleotides match TRBD2. Sample: peripheral blood mononuclear cells (PBMCs), taken at new diagnosis, from a patient treated with antithyroid drugs. The CDR3 here is CSARGGGSSGSLTDTQYF. The CDR3, as DNA: TGCAGTGCTAGGGGAGGGGGATCTAGCGGGAGCTTGACAGATACGCAGTATTTT.